The 16 T cell receptor beta chains reported below all come from one sample, sequenced in a study of T cell responses to AZD1222 COVID-19 vaccine (dated by TCRdb to the early 2020s). Library construction relied on the immunoSEQ multiplex PCR assay. The table was pulled from immuneACCESS by TCRdb, which kept in-frame rearrangements only. Such tables lose some clones; where checked, under half of the loss comes from unresolved V genes, and the rest has no known cause. Across this sample there are 150,000 to 200,000 clones, with roughly 92% seen only once. 1.6% of the sample is in the top ten clones. This sample's time point label indicates: baseline before first vaccination. Source: peripheral blood, taken on day 0 of AZD1222 vaccination. These receptors were taken from an adult in good health.

The chain recombines TRBV10-3 with TRBJ2-7; weak D call: TRBD2 (7 bases). Deletions cut 6 bases from V and 3 bases from J, with 15 bases between. Germline values: CDR1 ENHRY, CDR2 SYGVKD. The CDR3 covers 14 residues. For the CDR3, the DNA is TGTGCCATCAGGGGGGGGCTTTCAGACTACGAGCAGTACTTC. Translation gives CAIRGGLSDYEQYF.

V and J are TRBV5-1 and TRBJ1-2, with TRBD1 matching 9 bases. The J segment lost 4 bases and the V segment lost 0 bases, leaving 4 bases of the junction unmatched. This CDR3 comprises 15 residues. Per the germline V gene, CDR1 is SGHRS and CDR2 is YFSETQ. CDR3 sequence: CASSLGGQGLYGYTF. The CDR3 nucleotides are TGCGCCAGCAGCTTGGGGGGACAGGGCCTCTATGGCTACACCTTC.

J is TRBJ1-2 and V is TRBV12-3 or TRBV12-4, with D hard to call. V was clipped by 8 bases and J by 4 bases, with 8 bases between them. This CDR3 is built from 11 residues. The CDR3 sequence is CASGPPYGYTF. The CDR3 coding sequence is TGTGCCAGCGGCCCGCCCTATGGCTACACCTTC.

The chain couples TRBV5-4 to TRBJ2-4; 9 bases align to TRBD1. Germline assignment: CDR1 SGHNT and CDR2 YYREEE (reference sequence). The CDR3 is 17 amino acids. The V gene end was trimmed by 4 bases and the J gene end by 1 base; junction bases not matched to a gene: 9. The CDR3 protein is CASSTYQGTGAKNIQYF. DNA for the CDR3: TGTGCCAGCAGCACCTACCAGGGGACAGGGGCCAAAAACATTCAGTACTTC.

This clone was recorded only once. The V gene is TRBV19, the J gene TRBJ2-1, with TRBD1 as a possible D gene (5 bases). V lost 4 bases and J lost 2, with 9 bases in between. Germline V CDR1 and CDR2: LNHDA, SQIVND (reference sequence). The CDR3 consists of 14 residues. The CDR3 protein is CASSNSGPYNEQFF. The CDR3 region has the DNA TGTGCCAGTAGTAATTCAGGGCCCTACAATGAGCAGTTCTTC.

The chain has TRBV6-4 and TRBJ2-7; TRBD2 matches at 13 bases. The CDR3 contains 13 residues. Germline CDR1 MRHNA, CDR2 SNTAGT. V was pared by 5 bases and J by 6 bases, with 1 base of the junction left unmatched. The chain's CDR3 is CASSRLAGGEQYF. The CDR3 region has the DNA TGTGCCAGCAGTCGACTAGCGGGAGGCGAGCAGTACTTC.

The gene calls are TRBV12-5 and TRBJ1-2; possibly TRBD1 for D (5 bases). Trimming shortened V by 6 bases and J by 8 bases, and 10 bases separated the two germline ends. In germline, CDR1 is LGHNT, CDR2 FRNRAP. The CDR3 is 11 amino acids. The CDR3 region has the DNA TGTGCTAGTGGCACCAGGGTCGGCTACACCTTC. Its protein product is CASGTRVGYTF.

This chain connects TRBV12-3 or TRBV12-4 to TRBJ1-2, with D possibly being TRBD1 (6 bases). The CDR3 sequence is 12 residues long. The V end lost 3 bases, the J end lost 12 bases, and 14 bases lay between the germline ends. CDR3 region: CASSLASQGNTF. In nucleotides, the CDR3 is TGTGCCAGCAGTTTGGCCTCACAGGGAAACACCTTC.

The chain employs TRBV6-5 and TRBJ1-1, with no clear D. This CDR3 contains 12 residues. The V end lost 6 bases, the J end lost 0 bases, and 5 bases lay between the germline ends. Germline V CDR1 and CDR2: MNHEY, SVGAGI. The CDR3 DNA reads TGTGCCAGCAGAACTTTGAACACTGAAGCTTTCTTT. Translated: CASRTLNTEAFF.

V is TRBV12-3 or TRBV12-4 and J is TRBJ1-2; D is uncertain. The CDR3 length is 13 residues. V shed 3 bases and J shed 3 bases, with 8 bases lying between them. CDR3 coding DNA: TGTGCCAGCAGTTTTCGCAGCTACTATGGCTACACCTTC. As protein: CASSFRSYYGYTF.

CDR3 protein: CASGLGGLYEQYF. CDR3 nucleotide sequence: TGTGCTAGTGGTTTGGGGGGCCTCTACGAGCAGTACTTC. This chain connects TRBV12-5 to TRBJ2-7; the D gene is possibly TRBD1 (5 bases). The CDR3 contains 13 residues. Trimming removed 1 base from V and 3 bases from J, with 7 bases in between. The V gene's germline CDR1 is LGHNT and CDR2 FRNRAP.

The gene calls are TRBV6-5 and TRBJ1-1; no reliable D call. The CDR3 length is 14 residues. V was cut by 5 bases and J by 3 bases, with 13 bases left in between. Germline CDR1 reads MNHEY; CDR2 reads SVGAGI. CDR3 DNA: TGTGCCAGCAGTCCGTGGACTGGCTACACTGAAGCTTTCTTT. It yields the protein CASSPWTGYTEAFF.

The chain uses TRBV19 and TRBJ1-5; TRBD1 agrees at 7 bases. V shed 4 bases and J 7 bases; nucleotides not matched to a gene: 16. The CDR3 runs 17 residues. Germline V gene lookup returns CDR1 LNHDA and CDR2 SQIVND (reference sequence). As DNA, the CDR3 is TGTGCCAGTAGTAAGGATGATATGAAGGGGGCTCGGCAGCCCCAGCATTTT. It yields the protein CASSKDDMKGARQPQHF.

CDR3 sequence: CATSRGASDYGYTF. The CDR3 bases are TGTGCCACCAGCAGAGGTGCATCTGACTATGGCTACACCTTC. The chain joins TRBV15 to TRBJ1-2; D not certain. Per the germline V gene, CDR1 is LNHNV and CDR2 is YYDKDF (reference sequence). The CDR3 contains 14 residues. Trimming shortened V by 1 base and J by 3 bases, and 9 bases separated the two germline ends.

Concerning this clone: Compared with germline, one end of the junction differs, possibly owing to a read error. J is TRBJ2-1 and V is TRBV7-7; the match to TRBD2 covers 8 bases. CDR1 and CDR2 from the germline V gene are SSHAT and FNYEAQ (reference sequence). The CDR3 spans 16 residues. Written as DNA, the CDR3 is TGTGCTAGCAGCCCATCAGCAGCGGGAGTGGCCCATGAGCAGTTCTTC. The encoded protein is CASSPSAAGVAHEQFF. Looking up the rest from reference TRBV7-7 and TRBJ2-1 gives the full variable domain: GAGVSQSPRYKVTKRGQDVTLRCDPISSHATLYWYQQALGQGPEFLTYFNYEAQPDKSGLPSDRFSAERPEGSISTLTIQRTEQRDSAMYRCASSPSAAGVAHEQFFGPGTRLTVL.

V usage is TRBV2 and J usage is TRBJ2-3; 10 bases are a match to TRBD1. The CDR3 is made up of 15 amino acids. Trimming cost V 3 bases and J 6 bases; bases outside gene matches: 6. Per germline, CDR1 SNHLY and CDR2 FYNNEI. The CDR3, as DNA: TGTGCCAGCAGTGAGTGGACAGGGGGAGCGGATACGCAGTATTTT. It specifies CASSEWTGGADTQYF.